This T cell receptor beta chain came from a study of high-grade serous ovarian cancer treatment subgroups. Study-wide background: Mean per sample: about 14,000 reads, about 7,500 unique TCR beta rearrangements.

Some clones are missing from TCRdb's copy, which holds only in-frame ones; the method was immunoSEQ multiplex PCR. The sample lists fewer than 35,000 clones, 80% to 90% occurring once. Germline trimming cut 9 bases from V and 0 bases from J; bases unmatched to any gene: 13. The germline gives CDR1 MNHEY, CDR2 SMNVEV (reference sequence). CDR3 length: 18 residues. Study outcomes and limitations: Higher neoantigen levels went with greater TCR clonal relatedness. Same-patient tumor repertoires overlapped at about 0.095 to 0.85; different patients barely overlapped.

As to this clone: Its target is unknown.

The tumor samples were collected prior to definitive surgery or chemotherapy. Material for sequencing was tumor tissue. The rearrangement uses TRBV27 and TRBJ2-1; 11 positions agree with TRBD2. This sequence originates from a human donor with high-grade serous ovarian cancer. The CDR3 bases are TGTGCCAGTCACCCAGGGCTAGCGGGAGGTAGCTCCTACAATGAGCAGTTCTTC. Translated, it gives CASHPGLAGGSSYNEQFF.